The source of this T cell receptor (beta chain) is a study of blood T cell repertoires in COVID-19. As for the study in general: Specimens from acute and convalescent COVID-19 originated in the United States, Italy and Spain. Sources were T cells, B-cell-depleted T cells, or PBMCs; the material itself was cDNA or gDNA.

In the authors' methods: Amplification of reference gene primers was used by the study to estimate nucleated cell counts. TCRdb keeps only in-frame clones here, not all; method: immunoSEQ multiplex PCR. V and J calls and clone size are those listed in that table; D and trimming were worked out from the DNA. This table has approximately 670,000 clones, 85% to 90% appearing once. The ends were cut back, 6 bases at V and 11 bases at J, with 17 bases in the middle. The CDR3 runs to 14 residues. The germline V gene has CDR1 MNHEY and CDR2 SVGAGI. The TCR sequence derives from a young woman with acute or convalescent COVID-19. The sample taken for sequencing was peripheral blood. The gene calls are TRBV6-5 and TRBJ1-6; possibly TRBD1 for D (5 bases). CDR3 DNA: TGTGCCAGCAGCGCCTACTCCCTAGGGGCACCCCTCCACTTT. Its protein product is CASSAYSLGAPLHF.